The sample holds one count of the clone carrying this T cell receptor beta chain. What it binds is not known. These data come from a study of OX40 agonist ivuxolimab in advanced cancers. The overall study: The treatment was a fully human IgG2 OX40 agonist, ivuxolimab. Intravenous ivuxolimab at 0.01 to 10 mg/kg was given to patients every 2 weeks. Study-wide points: Partial responders dosed at 0.1-3.0 mg/kg displayed clonal expansion ranking among the lowest. In the expanded peripheral T cells, antigen specificity was never determined.

TCRdb's table, derived via immunoSEQ multiplex PCR, lists solely in-frame clones and lacks some. This table has tens of thousands of clones, over 75% appearing once. Trimming left V 1 base short and J 7 bases short, with 14 bases between. The length of the CDR3 is 16 residues. From germline, CDR1 is MGHRA and CDR2 YSYEKL. The clonotype was recovered from an adult with an advanced solid tumor such as melanoma, head and neck, liver or kidney cancer. The sequenced sample was CD4+ or CD8+ T cells sorted from blood, obtained in a trial of the OX40 agonist ivuxolimab. The chain combines TRBV4-1 with TRBJ1-6, with no clear D. For the CDR3, the DNA is TGCGCCAGCAGCCAAGCGCTCGGACGAATAAATTCACCCCTCCACTTT. Translated, it gives CASSQALGRINSPLHF.